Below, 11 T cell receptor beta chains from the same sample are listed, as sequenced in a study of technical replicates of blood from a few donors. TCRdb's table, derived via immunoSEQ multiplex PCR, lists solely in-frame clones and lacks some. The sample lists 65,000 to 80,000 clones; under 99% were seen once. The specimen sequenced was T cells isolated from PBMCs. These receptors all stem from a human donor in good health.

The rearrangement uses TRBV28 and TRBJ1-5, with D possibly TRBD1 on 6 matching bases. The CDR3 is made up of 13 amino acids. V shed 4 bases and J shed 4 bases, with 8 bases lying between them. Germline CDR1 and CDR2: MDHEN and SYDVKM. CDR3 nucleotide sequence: TGTGCCAGCAGTTACAGGGAGAATCAGCCCCAGCATTTT. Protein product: CASSYRENQPQHF.

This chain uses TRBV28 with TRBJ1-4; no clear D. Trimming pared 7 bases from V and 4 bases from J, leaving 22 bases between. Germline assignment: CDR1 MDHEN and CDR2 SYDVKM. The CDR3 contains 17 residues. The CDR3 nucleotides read TGTGCCAGCATAGGAGGGATTCTCCGGCAGGTTAATGAAAAACTGTTTTTT. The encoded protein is CASIGGILRQVNEKLFF.

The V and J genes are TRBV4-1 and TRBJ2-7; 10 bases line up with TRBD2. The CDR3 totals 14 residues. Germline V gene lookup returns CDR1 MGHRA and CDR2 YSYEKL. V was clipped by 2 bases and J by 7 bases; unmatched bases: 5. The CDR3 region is CASSQPSGREEQYF. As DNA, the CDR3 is TGCGCCAGCAGCCAACCCAGCGGGAGGGAAGAGCAGTACTTC.

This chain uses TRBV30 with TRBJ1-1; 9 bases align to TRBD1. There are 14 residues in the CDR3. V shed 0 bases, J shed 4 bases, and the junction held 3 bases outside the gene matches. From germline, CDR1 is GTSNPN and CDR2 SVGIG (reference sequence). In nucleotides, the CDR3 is TGTGCCTGGAGTGTGGGGACAGGGAGCACTGAAGCTTTCTTT. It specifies CAWSVGTGSTEAFF.

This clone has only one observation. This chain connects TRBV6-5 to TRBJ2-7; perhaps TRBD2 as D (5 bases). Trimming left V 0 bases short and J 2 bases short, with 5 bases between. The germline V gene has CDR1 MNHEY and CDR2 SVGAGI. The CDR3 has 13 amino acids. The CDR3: CASSYSTTYEQYF. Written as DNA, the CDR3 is TGTGCCAGCAGTTACTCGACTACCTACGAGCAGTACTTC.

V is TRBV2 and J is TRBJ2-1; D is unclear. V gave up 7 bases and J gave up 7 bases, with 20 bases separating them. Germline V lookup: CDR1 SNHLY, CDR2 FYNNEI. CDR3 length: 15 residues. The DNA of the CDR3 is TGTGCCAGCATCCCCACTAACTATTTTTTTAATGAGCAGTTCTTC. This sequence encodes CASIPTNYFFNEQFF.

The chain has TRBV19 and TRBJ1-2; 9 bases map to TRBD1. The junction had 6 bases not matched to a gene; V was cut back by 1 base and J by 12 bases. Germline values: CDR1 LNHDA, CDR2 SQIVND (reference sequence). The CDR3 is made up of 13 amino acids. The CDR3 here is CASSIGAGTGNTF. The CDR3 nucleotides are TGTGCCAGTAGTATAGGCGCCGGGACAGGGAACACCTTC. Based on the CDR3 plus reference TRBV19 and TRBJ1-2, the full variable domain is DGGITQSPKYLFRKEGQNVTLSCEQNLNHDAMYWYRQDPGQGLRLIYYSQIVNDFQKGDIAEGYSVSREKKESFPLTVTSAQKNPTAFYLCASSIGAGTGNTFGSGTRLTVV.

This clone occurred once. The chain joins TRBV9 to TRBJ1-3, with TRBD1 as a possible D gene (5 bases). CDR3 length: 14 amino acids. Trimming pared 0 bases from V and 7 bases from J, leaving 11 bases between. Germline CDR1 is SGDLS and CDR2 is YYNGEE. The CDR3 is CASSVEGFRNTIYF. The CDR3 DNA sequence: TGTGCCAGCAGCGTAGAGGGGTTTCGGAACACCATATATTTT. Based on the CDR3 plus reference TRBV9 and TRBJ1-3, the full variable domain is DSGVTQTPKHLITATGQRVTLRCSPRSGDLSVYWYQQSLDQGLQFLIQYYNGEERAKGNILERFSAQQFPDLHSELNLSSLELGDSALYFCASSVEGFRNTIYFGEGSWLTVV.

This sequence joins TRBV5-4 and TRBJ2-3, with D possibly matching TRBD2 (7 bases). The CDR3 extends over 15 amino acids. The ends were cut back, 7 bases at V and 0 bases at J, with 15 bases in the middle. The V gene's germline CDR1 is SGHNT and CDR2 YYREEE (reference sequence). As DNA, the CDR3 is TGTGCCAGCTGGGGGGGGACACCTAGCACAGATACGCAGTATTTT. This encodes CASWGGTPSTDTQYF.

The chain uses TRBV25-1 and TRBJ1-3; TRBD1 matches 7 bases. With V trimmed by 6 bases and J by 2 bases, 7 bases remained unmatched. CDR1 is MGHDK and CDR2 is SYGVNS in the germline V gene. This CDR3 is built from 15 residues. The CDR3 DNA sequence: TGTGCCAGCAGCCGACAGGGAAAAGCTGGAAACACCATATATTTT. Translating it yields CASSRQGKAGNTIYF.

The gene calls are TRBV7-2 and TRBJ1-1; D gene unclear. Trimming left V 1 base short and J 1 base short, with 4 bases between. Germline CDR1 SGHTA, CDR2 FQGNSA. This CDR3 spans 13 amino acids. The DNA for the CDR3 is TGTGCCAGCAGCTTAGGACAGAACACTGAAGCTTTCTTT. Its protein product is CASSLGQNTEAFF.